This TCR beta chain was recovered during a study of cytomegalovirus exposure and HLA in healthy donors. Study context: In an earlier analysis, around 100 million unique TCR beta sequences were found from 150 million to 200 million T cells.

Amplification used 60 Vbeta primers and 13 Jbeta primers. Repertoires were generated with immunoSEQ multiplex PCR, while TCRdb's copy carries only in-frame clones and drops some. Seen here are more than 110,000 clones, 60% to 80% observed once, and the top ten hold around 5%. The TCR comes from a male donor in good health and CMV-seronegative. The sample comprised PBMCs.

CDR3 sequence reads: CASSGQVGNEQFF. The CDR3 coding sequence is TGTGCCAGCAGCGGACAGGTGGGCAATGAGCAGTTCTTC. The chain combines TRBV6-6 with TRBJ2-1; 7 bases fit TRBD1. V gave up 6 bases and J gave up 6 bases; unmatched junction bases: 5. Germline V CDR1 and CDR2: MNHNY, SVGAGI (reference sequence). The CDR3 runs 13 residues.